The 22 T cell receptor beta chains below come from one sample, sequenced in a study of cytomegalovirus exposure and HLA in healthy donors. Researchers ran the PCR with 60 Vbeta and 13 Jbeta primers. Generated by immunoSEQ multiplex PCR, the TCRdb table keeps only in-frame clones and is missing some. The table shows roughly 100,000 clones, with around three quarters occurring only once. The sequenced sample consisted of PBMCs. Every receptor here comes from a female donor in good health and CMV-seropositive.

This chain joins TRBV7-3 and TRBJ1-2; unclear D gene. The V gene lost 5 bases and the J gene lost 5 bases, with 12 bases spanning the gap. Germline V gives CDR1 SGHTA, CDR2 FQGTGA. The CDR3 is 13 amino acids. CDR3 DNA: TGTGCCAGCAGCGAGGGCTCCGGGTATGGCTACACCTTC. This translates into CASSEGSGYGYTF.

V gene TRBV5-1 combines with J gene TRBJ2-2; the match to TRBD1 covers 10 bases. The germline V gene encodes CDR1 SGHRS and CDR2 YFSETQ. V trimming: 2 bases; J trimming: 4 bases; junction bases outside the gene matches: 8. The CDR3 is 17 residues long. CDR3 sequence (DNA): TGCGCCAGCAGCTTACGACAGGGGGCTATGCGCACCGGGGAGCTGTTTTTT. Amino acids: CASSLRQGAMRTGELFF.

The V and J genes are TRBV7-9 and TRBJ2-3; D remains unclear. V was cut by 7 bases and J by 4 bases, with 6 bases left in between. CDR1 and CDR2 (germline): SEHNR, FQNEAQ (reference sequence). The CDR3 loop spans 11 amino acids. The CDR3 loop is CASTPADTQYF. The CDR3 DNA follows: TGTGCCAGCACCCCCGCAGATACGCAGTATTTT.

V gene TRBV2 combines with J gene TRBJ2-5; TRBD2 matches 13 bases. Germline CDR1 SNHLY, CDR2 FYNNEI. The CDR3 has 20 amino acids. The V segment lost 4 bases and the J segment 5 bases; nucleotides outside the gene matches: 19. CDR3 sequence reads: CASSGIVMGLAGNSGETQYF. In DNA, the CDR3 is TGTGCCAGCAGTGGAATAGTTATGGGACTAGCGGGGAATTCAGGGGAGACCCAGTACTTC.

V and J are TRBV4-2 and TRBJ2-3; D remains unclear. Trimming took off 0 bases at V and 5 bases at J, with 6 bases between the two ends. CDR3 length: 13 amino acids. The germline V gene has CDR1 LGHNA and CDR2 YNFKEQ. This CDR3 is CASSQDRLDTQYF. The CDR3 DNA reads as TGTGCCAGCAGCCAAGATCGGTTAGATACGCAGTATTTT.

This clone was recorded a few times. The gene calls are TRBV7-8 and TRBJ1-3; TRBD1 might be the D (6 bases). The CDR3 consists of 17 residues. Deletions cut 3 bases from V and 1 base from J, with 16 bases between. Germline V gives CDR1 SGHVS, CDR2 FQNEAQ. As DNA, the CDR3 is TGTGCCAGCAGCTTTCGTGACAGGATAGTATCTGGAAACACCATATATTTT. It translates to CASSFRDRIVSGNTIYF.

This rearrangement joins TRBV7-9 to TRBJ1-1, with 9 nucleotides matching TRBD1. The length of the CDR3 is 15 residues. Losses at the gene ends were 5 bases for V and 5 bases for J; bases not matched to a gene: 9. Germline CDR1 reads SEHNR; CDR2 reads FQNEAQ (reference sequence). The CDR3 DNA sequence: TGTGCCAGCAGCACCGGACAGGGGAGAGAAACTGAAGCTTTCTTT. This codes for CASSTGQGRETEAFF.

The chain joins TRBV30 to TRBJ2-7, with 16 nucleotides matching TRBD2. CDR1 is GTSNPN, CDR2 SVGIG, per germline (reference sequence). The CDR3 contains 16 residues. Unmatched junction bases numbered 8, after V lost 3 bases and J lost 6 bases. The CDR3 sequence is CAWSAGTSGGASEQYF. The CDR3 DNA reads as TGTGCCTGGAGCGCCGGGACTAGCGGGGGGGCGTCCGAGCAGTACTTC.

The chain links TRBV14 to TRBJ2-5, with D uncertain. V dropped 1 base and J dropped 5 bases, with 8 bases sitting between them. The CDR3 consists of 13 residues. Germline lookup yields CDR1 SGHDN and CDR2 FVKESK. In DNA form, the CDR3 reads TGTGCCAGCAGCCAAGCAGGTTACGAGACCCAGTACTTC. Its translation is CASSQAGYETQYF.

The genes are TRBV6-5 and TRBJ2-1, with D tentatively TRBD1 (6 bases). CDR1 MNHEY and CDR2 SVGAGI come from the germline V gene. This CDR3 spans 15 amino acids. The ends were cut back, 0 bases at V and 4 bases at J, with 10 bases in the middle. The CDR3 sequence: CASSYSQGKYNEQFF. CDR3 nucleotide sequence: TGTGCCAGCAGTTACTCGCAGGGGAAGTACAATGAGCAGTTCTTC.

The genes are TRBV30 and TRBJ2-5; tentative D call: TRBD2 (5 bases). This CDR3 region has 13 residues. V was shortened by 5 bases and J by 3 bases, with 13 bases between the two germline ends. Germline V gives CDR1 GTSNPN, CDR2 SVGIG (reference sequence). Here the CDR3 reads CAWGRGIEETQYF. In DNA, the CDR3 is TGTGCCTGGGGGAGAGGAATCGAAGAGACCCAGTACTTC. The complete variable domain, with remaining parts taken from reference TRBV30 and TRBJ2-5, reads SQTIHQWPATLVQPVGSPLSLECTVEGTSNPNLYWYRQAAGRGLQLLFYSVGIGQISSEVPQNLSASRPQDRQFILSSKKLLLSDSGFYLCAWGRGIEETQYFGPGTRLLVL.

The chain joins TRBV6-4 to TRBJ2-5; no reliable D call. Germline-derived CDR1 and CDR2 are MRHNA and SNTAGT. This CDR3 comprises 13 residues. V was shortened by 4 bases and J by 1 base, with 7 bases between the two germline ends. The DNA of the CDR3 is TGTGCCAGCAGTGTGGGCCCCCAAGAGACCCAGTACTTC. Translated, it gives CASSVGPQETQYF.

CDR3: CASSPQAGVSDEQFF. The CDR3 DNA reads TGTGCCAGCTCACCACAAGCGGGAGTCTCCGATGAGCAGTTCTTC. The chain combines TRBV18 with TRBJ2-1; 8 bases align to TRBD2. Germline V lookup: CDR1 KGHSH, CDR2 LQKENI. The CDR3 extends over 15 amino acids. V dropped 1 base and J dropped 8; count of bases not matched to a gene: 7.

This clone was recorded a few times. This chain links TRBV6-1 with TRBJ1-5; 8 bases map to TRBD1. Germline V gives CDR1 MNHNS, CDR2 SASEGT. This CDR3 comprises 15 residues. Unmatched junction bases numbered 5, after V lost 4 bases and J lost 3 bases. The CDR3 DNA sequence: TGTGCCAGCAGTGGGGGACAGGACCCCAATCAGCCCCAGCATTTT. It translates to CASSGGQDPNQPQHF.

The chain joins TRBV4-3 to TRBJ2-4; the match to TRBD2 covers 11 bases. J lost 3 bases, V lost 0 bases, and 13 bases had no gene match. Looked up from germline, CDR1 is LGHNA and CDR2 is YSLEER. There are 20 residues in the CDR3. The CDR3 DNA reads TGCGCCAGCAGCCAAGAAAAGATAGCGGGGGGGCTTTTGGGCAAAAACATTCAGTACTTC. Translating it yields CASSQEKIAGGLLGKNIQYF.

The chain employs TRBV7-9 and TRBJ1-2; 7 bases map to TRBD1. With 6 bases clipped from V and 7 bases from J, the junction kept 14 bases outside the gene matches. Looked up from germline, CDR1 is SEHNR and CDR2 is FQNEAQ (reference sequence). The CDR3 sequence is 15 residues long. The CDR3 coding sequence is TGTGCCAGCAGTCAAATGACAGGGATAGAGGGTGGCTACACCTTC. This gives the protein CASSQMTGIEGGYTF.

The table lists this clone with a count of one. This chain joins TRBV19 and TRBJ1-5, with D unresolved. Trimming took 4 bases from V and 2 from J, leaving 12 bases between them. This CDR3 region has 15 residues. Germline V gene sequence: CDR1 LNHDA, CDR2 SQIVND (reference sequence). The CDR3 coding sequence is TGTGCCAGTAGTACTTCAACCGGAGGCAATCAGCCCCAGCATTTT. Translating gives CASSTSTGGNQPQHF.

A single count supports this clone. The CDR3, as DNA: TGTGCCAGCAGCGGACCACAGGGACAAGCTTTCTTT. Translation gives CASSGPQGQAFF. The chain links TRBV9 to TRBJ1-1, with D perhaps matching TRBD1 (6 bases). Germline V gene sequence: CDR1 SGDLS, CDR2 YYNGEE. The CDR3 extends over 12 amino acids. V was cut by 3 bases and J by 9 bases, with 12 bases left in between.

V and J are TRBV6-5 and TRBJ2-3; 8 nucleotides align to TRBD2. The V segment lost 0 bases and the J segment 1 base; nucleotides outside the gene matches: 3. CDR3 size: 16 residues. Germline V lookup: CDR1 MNHEY, CDR2 SVGAGI. The CDR3 loop reads CASSYSLAGRTDTQYF. CDR3 DNA sequence: TGTGCCAGCAGTTACTCTCTAGCGGGCCGCACAGATACGCAGTATTTT.

This chain connects TRBV7-6 to TRBJ2-2; D unclear. V was shortened by 6 bases and J by 2 bases, with 10 bases between the two germline ends. Germline CDR1 and CDR2: SGHVS and FNYEAQ. CDR3 length: 14 residues. The CDR3 is CASRGAYNTGELFF. Here the CDR3 DNA reads TGTGCCAGCAGAGGAGCGTACAACACCGGGGAGCTGTTTTTT.

This clone was counted between two and nine times. Here the CDR3 reads CAGGALNRETQYF. Here the CDR3 DNA reads TGTGCCGGTGGGGCGCTCAATCGAGAGACCCAGTACTTC. The chain carries TRBV6-1 and TRBJ2-5, with D perhaps TRBD1 (5 bases). Germline V gene data show CDR1 as MNHNS and CDR2 as SASEGT. Trimming took 11 bases from V and 4 from J, leaving 17 bases between them. The CDR3 extends over 13 amino acids.

This chain connects TRBV5-1 to TRBJ1-2; 8 bases match TRBD1. The CDR3 has 16 amino acids. The ends lost 1 base at V and 0 bases at J; junction bases unmatched: 5. Per germline, CDR1 SGHRS and CDR2 YFSETQ. The CDR3 DNA sequence: TGCGCCAGCAGCTTGCCAACAGGGGGGACTAACTATGGCTACACCTTC. Translated: CASSLPTGGTNYGYTF.